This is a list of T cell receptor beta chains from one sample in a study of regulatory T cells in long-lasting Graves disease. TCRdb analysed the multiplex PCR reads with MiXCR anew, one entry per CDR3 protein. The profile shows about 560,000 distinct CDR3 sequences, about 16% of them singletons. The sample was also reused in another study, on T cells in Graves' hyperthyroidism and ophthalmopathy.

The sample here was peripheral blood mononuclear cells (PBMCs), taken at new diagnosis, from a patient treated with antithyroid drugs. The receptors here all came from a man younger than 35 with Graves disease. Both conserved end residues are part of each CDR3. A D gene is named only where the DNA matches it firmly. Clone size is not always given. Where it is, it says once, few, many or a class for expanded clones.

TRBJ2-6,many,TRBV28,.,TGTGCCAGCAGTCCCGGGGTAGTGGGGGCCAACGTCCTGACTTTC,CASSPGVVGANVLTF
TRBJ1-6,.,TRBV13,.,TGTGCCAGCAGCTTAGCACAGGCGAGCTCCTATAATTCACCCCTCCACTTT,CASSLAQASSYNSPLHF
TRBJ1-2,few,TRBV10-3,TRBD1,TGTGCCATCAGTGATTTGCAGGGGGTTGAGGGCTACACCTTC,CAISDLQGVEGYTF
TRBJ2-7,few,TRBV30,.,TGTGCCTGGGGTACTGGTACCTACGAGCAGTACTTC,CAWGTGTYEQYF
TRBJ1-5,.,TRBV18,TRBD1,TGTGCCAGCTCACCCGGACAGGCTGGACAGCCCCAGCATTTT,CASSPGQAGQPQHF
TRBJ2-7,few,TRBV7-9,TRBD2,TGTGCCAGCAGCGTTCCCGGGCGGGAGGGTGTACACGAGCAGTACTTC,CASSVPGREGVHEQYF
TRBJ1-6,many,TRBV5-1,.,TGCGCCAGCAGCGATCCCGGGATAAGAGGTTCACCCCTCCACTTT,CASSDPGIRGSPLHF
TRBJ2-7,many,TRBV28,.,TGTGCCAGCACATTAACATCGAGGATCGGCGAGCAGTACTTC,CASTLTSRIGEQYF
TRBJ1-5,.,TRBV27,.,TGTGCCAGCAGCCCCAGTGAGGGGCATCGCAATCAGCCCCAGCATTTT,CASSPSEGHRNQPQHF
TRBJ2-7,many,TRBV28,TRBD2,TGTGCCAGCGAGCGGGAGGGAATCGAGCAGTACTTC,CASEREGIEQYF
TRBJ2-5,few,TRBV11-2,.,TGTGCCAGCAGCTCCGGGGTGTGGACCCAGTACTTC,CASSSGVWTQYF
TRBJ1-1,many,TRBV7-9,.,TGTGCCAGCAGCCCTTCTACAGGGAGGGCTGAAGCTTTCTTT,CASSPSTGRAEAFF
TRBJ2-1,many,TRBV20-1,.,TGCAGTGCGGCAAGGACGGACTACAATGAGCAGTTCTTC,CSAARTDYNEQFF
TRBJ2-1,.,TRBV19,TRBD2,TGTGCCAGTAGGGAAAGCGGGGGTTCCTACAATGAGCAGTTCTTC,CASRESGGSYNEQFF
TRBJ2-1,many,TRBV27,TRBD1,TGTGCCAGCAGTTCTACCGCAGGGGGCACCTACAATGAGCAGTTCTTC,CASSSTAGGTYNEQFF
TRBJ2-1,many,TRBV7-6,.,TGTGCCAGCAGCTCTCGCGGCAACGCGGGGCCGGAGCAGTTCTTC,CASSSRGNAGPEQFF
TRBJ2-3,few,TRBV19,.,TGTGCCAGTAGTATAAGTGTTACAGATACGCAGTATTTT,CASSISVTDTQYF